Reported below is one T cell receptor beta chain. The antigen is not known. This record belongs to a study of cytomegalovirus exposure and HLA in healthy donors. General study points: Most TCRs appeared rarely, but some public TCRs recurred in many donors.

The J segment lost 5 bases and the V segment lost 0 bases, leaving 7 bases of the junction unmatched. The CDR3 is made up of 16 amino acids. Germline V lookup: CDR1 LGHNA, CDR2 YSLEER. The PCR used 60 Vbeta and 13 Jbeta primers. Per the original data handling: A follow-up analysis tallied around 80 million unique TCR beta chains, roughly 10 million shared. Using immunoSEQ multiplex PCR, the repertoire was profiled, and TCRdb retains in-frame clones only, with some absent. The D gene and trimming were derived from the DNA, and the V and J assignments and clone size from that table. The sample lists approximately 59,000 clones, 65% to 80% occurring once.

Material: PBMCs. The chain couples TRBV4-3 to TRBJ2-1; TRBD2 aligns across 7 bases. The receptor's source is a man aged 40-49 years in good health and CMV-seropositive. The CDR3 DNA follows: TGCGCCAGCAGCCAAGAAAGTGCGGGGGATCACAATGAGCAGTTCTTC. This translates into CASSQESAGDHNEQFF.